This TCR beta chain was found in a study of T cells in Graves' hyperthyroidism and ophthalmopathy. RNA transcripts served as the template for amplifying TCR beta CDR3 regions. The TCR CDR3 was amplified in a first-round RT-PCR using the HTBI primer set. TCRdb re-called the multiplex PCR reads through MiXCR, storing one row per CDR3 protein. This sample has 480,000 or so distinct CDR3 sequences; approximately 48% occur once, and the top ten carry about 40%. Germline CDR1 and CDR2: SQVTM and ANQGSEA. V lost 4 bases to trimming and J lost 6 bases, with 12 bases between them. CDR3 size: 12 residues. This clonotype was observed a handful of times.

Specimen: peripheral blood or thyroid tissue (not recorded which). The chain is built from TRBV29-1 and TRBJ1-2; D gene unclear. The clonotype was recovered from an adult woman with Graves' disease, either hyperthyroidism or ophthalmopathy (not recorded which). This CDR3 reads CSVAWASDGYTF. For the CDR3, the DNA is TGCAGCGTTGCATGGGCTAGCGATGGCTACACCTTC.